This TCR beta chain derives from a study of blood T cell repertoires in COVID-19. Study-wide background: Spain, Italy and the United States supplied samples that represented acute and convalescent COVID-19. PBMCs, B-cell-depleted T cells, or T cells provided the cDNA or gDNA that made up the material.

The authors' processing: Amplification with reference gene primers provided the estimates of nucleated cell counts. Sequencing was performed with immunoSEQ multiplex PCR; in TCRdb, only in-frame clones are kept and a portion is missing. The V and J calls and clone size are taken from that table; D and trimming were inferred from the DNA. Among 150,000 to 200,000 clones listed, 70% to 90% were seen once. In germline, CDR1 is GTSNPN, CDR2 SVGIG (reference sequence). Trimming stripped 5 bases from V and 13 bases from J, with 18 bases between. The CDR3 length is 12 residues. This receptor was identified in a man aged 18 to 30 with acute or convalescent COVID-19. The chain joins TRBV30 to TRBJ2-1; the D gene is possibly TRBD2 (6 bases). Sequenced material: peripheral blood. CDR3 nucleotides: TGTGCCTGGGTAGGTGATGGGACTCTACAGTTCTTC. It is translated as CAWVGDGTLQFF.